The next 14 T cell receptor beta chains were all read from a single sample in a study of blood T cells in healthy people across ages. Primers used in a second PCR of roughly 7 to 12 cycles were a sample-barcoded 5' primer and a J-beta primer mix. A single record per CDR3 protein comes from TCRdb applying MiXCR to the 5' RACE reads. The sample has approximately 810,000 distinct CDR3 sequences, about 34% seen once. Sequencing was carried out using blood. The receptors were sampled from a young man in good health.

The J gene is TRBJ1-5, the V gene TRBV27; tentative D call: TRBD1 (6 bases). The CDR3 sequence is 15 residues long. Trimming took off 5 bases at V and 2 bases at J, with 13 bases between the two ends. Per germline, CDR1 MNHEY and CDR2 SMNVEV (reference sequence). CDR3: CASSEKQGRNQPQHF. The CDR3 DNA reads TGTGCCAGCAGTGAAAAACAGGGACGCAATCAGCCCCAGCATTTT.

Comment on this clonotype: A much larger clone lies one base from this, so it may be a read error. The chain employs TRBV24-1 and TRBJ2-3; D gene ambiguous. The CDR3 runs 16 residues. Germline lookup yields CDR1 KGHDR and CDR2 SFDVKD. The CDR3 sequence: CATCDLQGGELNTQYF. In nucleotides, the CDR3 is TGTGCCACCTGTGATTTGCAAGGCGGCGAGCTTAATACGCAGTATTTT.

V gene TRBV12-3 or TRBV12-4 combines with J gene TRBJ2-1; D not certain. The CDR3 length is 15 residues. V lost 5 bases to trimming and J lost 2 bases, with 13 bases between them. The CDR3 nucleotides read TGTGCCAGCAGTCCCGACGGGCTCCCCTACAATGAGCAGTTCTTC. Its protein product is CASSPDGLPYNEQFF.

J is TRBJ2-1 and V is TRBV9; D is unresolved. V lost 3 bases and J 3 bases, leaving 10 bases between the germline ends. In germline, CDR1 is SGDLS, CDR2 YYNGEE. The CDR3 is 14 amino acids. The CDR3 sequence is CASSAASDYNEQFF. The CDR3 DNA is TGTGCCAGCAGCGCGGCCTCGGACTACAATGAGCAGTTCTTC.

V usage is TRBV5-1 and J usage is TRBJ1-1; TRBD1 matches 8 bases. The CDR3 loop spans 16 amino acids. Germline CDR1 is SGHRS and CDR2 is YFSETQ. V trimming: 3 bases; J trimming: 6 bases; junction bases outside the gene matches: 13. CDR3 sequence (DNA): TGCGCCAGCAGCTCGGCCGTACAGGGGGGGGGCGCTGAAGCTTTCTTT. Translating gives CASSSAVQGGGAEAFF.

The chain joins TRBV20-1 to TRBJ1-6; the D gene is possibly TRBD1 (6 bases). With 2 bases removed from V and 13 bases from J, the gap between germline ends came to 18 bases. This CDR3 has 14 residues. Germline V gene sequence: CDR1 DFQATT, CDR2 SNEGSKA (reference sequence). DNA of the CDR3: TGCAGTGCTAGATTCCAGGGGTCATCTTCCCCCCTCCACTTT. Its protein is CSARFQGSSSPLHF.

The chain combines TRBV6-5 with TRBJ2-7; the match to TRBD1 covers 7 bases. The CDR3 loop spans 16 amino acids. J was trimmed by 3 bases and V by 5 bases; bases with no gene match: 13. Germline-derived CDR1 and CDR2 are MNHEY and SVGAGI. This CDR3 reads CASSQRGQGEFYEQYF. The CDR3 DNA sequence: TGTGCCAGCAGTCAGAGGGGCCAGGGGGAATTCTACGAGCAGTACTTC.

CDR3 in amino acids: CSAKGQVISYEQYF. DNA of the CDR3: TGCAGTGCAAAGGGACAGGTCATCTCCTACGAGCAGTACTTC. J is TRBJ2-7 and V is TRBV20-1, with 8 positions matching TRBD1. Germline assignment: CDR1 DFQATT and CDR2 SNEGSKA (reference sequence). The CDR3 covers 14 residues. V lost 6 bases to trimming and J lost 0 bases; unmatched junction nucleotides: 7.

On this clonotype: A much larger clone differs from this one at a single base, so this may be a read error. This sequence joins TRBV5-6 and TRBJ2-3, with D perhaps matching TRBD2 (7 bases). CDR3 size: 18 residues. Trimming removed 4 bases at V and 5 bases at J, with 26 bases between. CDR1 and CDR2 (germline): SGHDT, YYEEEE. CDR3 in DNA: TGTGCCAGCAGCCCTAAAGCTGTTGGGCGGGGGCTCCGAGATACGCAGTATTTT. This sequence encodes CASSPKAVGRGLRDTQYF.

The rearrangement joins TRBV20-1 to TRBJ2-7; a weak D match, TRBD1 (6 bases). Germline assignment: CDR1 DFQATT and CDR2 SNEGSKA (reference sequence). The CDR3 spans 13 residues. V lost 2 bases to trimming and J lost 2 bases, with 10 bases between them. In DNA form, the CDR3 reads TGCAGTGCTAGAAGCGACAGGCCCTACGAGCAGTACTTC. Translated: CSARSDRPYEQYF.

The rearrangement links TRBV20-1 to TRBJ1-2, with TRBD1 as a possible D gene (5 bases). This CDR3 is built from 14 residues. Germline CDR1 and CDR2: DFQATT and SNEGSKA (reference sequence). V was shortened by 3 bases and J by 7 bases, with 18 bases between the two germline ends. The CDR3 DNA sequence: TGCAGTGCTAGCCTCCTCGGGGCGCGGGTTGGCTACACCTTC. This gives the protein CSASLLGARVGYTF.

The gene calls are TRBV29-1 and TRBJ2-1; unclear D gene. V dropped 6 bases and J dropped 2 bases, with 11 bases sitting between them. CDR1 and CDR2 from the germline V gene are SQVTM and ANQGSEA. The CDR3 extends over 13 amino acids. The CDR3 sequence: CSVPDPAYNEQFF. In DNA, the CDR3 is TGCAGCGTCCCCGACCCAGCCTACAATGAGCAGTTCTTC.

As to this clonotype: Just one base apart from a much larger clone, this may be a read error. This chain connects TRBV12-3 or TRBV12-4 to TRBJ2-7, with D maybe TRBD2 (6 bases). Trimming took 7 bases from V and 7 from J, leaving 20 bases between them. The CDR3 has 14 residues. This CDR3 reads CASTPRGAINEQYF. The CDR3, as DNA: TGTGCCAGCACCCCTCGCGGGGCAATCAATGAGCAGTACTTC.

This clonotype showed up many times. The chain has TRBV27 and TRBJ2-3, with D possibly TRBD2 on 5 matching bases. Germline V gene data show CDR1 as MNHEY and CDR2 as SMNVEV (reference sequence). The V end lost 6 bases, the J end lost 5 bases, and 12 bases lay between the germline ends. There are 13 residues in the CDR3. The CDR3 loop is CASSLGRGDTQYF. The DNA for the CDR3 is TGTGCCAGCAGCCTCGGACGGGGAGATACGCAGTATTTT.